This T cell receptor (beta chain) derives from a study of blood T cell repertoires in COVID-19. On the study more broadly: Material from acute and convalescent COVID-19 was sourced from the United States, Italy and Spain. The analysed material was cDNA or gDNA that came from T cells, B-cell-depleted T cells, or PBMCs.

Source study methods: Amplification from reference gene primers served as the basis for estimated nucleated cell counts. The method was immunoSEQ multiplex PCR; TCRdb's version includes in-frame clones alone and lacks a portion of them. Clone size and the V and J calls come from that table; the DNA yielded D and trimming. The sample yields about 440,000 clones, about 87% seen once. Germline V gives CDR1 ENHRY, CDR2 SYGVKD. The CDR3 is 17 amino acids. Germline trimming cut 5 bases from V and 4 bases from J; bases unmatched to any gene: 11. During active infection, Seattle patients enrolled and were then monitored through disease.

The receptor was derived from a woman in her fifties or sixties with COVID-19, enrolled during active disease. The sample comprised peripheral blood. The V call is TRBV10-3, the J call TRBJ2-6; 7 bases line up with TRBD1. CDR3 sequence reads: CAISTSLTGNGANVLTF. For the CDR3, the DNA is TGTGCCATCAGTACCTCTTTGACAGGGAACGGGGCCAACGTCCTGACTTTC.